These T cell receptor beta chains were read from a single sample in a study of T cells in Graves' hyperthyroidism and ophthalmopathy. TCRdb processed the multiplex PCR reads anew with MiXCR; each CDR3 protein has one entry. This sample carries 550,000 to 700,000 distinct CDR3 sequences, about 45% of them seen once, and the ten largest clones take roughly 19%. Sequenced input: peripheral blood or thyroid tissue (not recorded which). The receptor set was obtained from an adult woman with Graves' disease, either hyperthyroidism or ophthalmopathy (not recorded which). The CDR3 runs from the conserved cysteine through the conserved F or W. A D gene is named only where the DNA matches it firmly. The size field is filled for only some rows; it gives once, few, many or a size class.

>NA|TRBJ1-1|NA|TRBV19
CASSPGPRAEAFF
TGTGCCAGTAGTCCGGGACCGAGGGCTGAAGCTTTCTTT
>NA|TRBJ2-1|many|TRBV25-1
CASSSGSNEQFF
TGTGCCAGCAGTAGCGGAAGCAATGAGCAGTTCTTC
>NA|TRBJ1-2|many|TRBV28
CASSGYGPRYYGYTF
TGTGCCAGCAGCGGCTACGGGCCCCGGTATTATGGCTACACCTTC
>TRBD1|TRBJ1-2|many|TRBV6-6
CASSYSDRDYGYTF
TGTGCCAGCAGTTACTCCGACAGGGACTATGGCTACACCTTC
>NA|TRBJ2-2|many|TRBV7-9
CASSIPTYPRDPAKPTGELFF
TGTGCCAGCAGCATTCCAACCTACCCCCGGGACCCGGCGAAGCCCACCGGGGAGCTGTTTTTT
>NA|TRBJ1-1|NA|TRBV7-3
CASSPAGGDTGAFF
TGTGCCAGCAGCCCCGCCGGTGGAGACACAGGAGCTTTCTTT
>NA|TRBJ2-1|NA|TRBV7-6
CASSSIGEQFF
TGTGCCAGCAGCTCTATCGGTGAGCAGTTCTTC
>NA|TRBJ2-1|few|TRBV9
CASSPVSDGLSEQFF
TGTGCCAGCAGCCCCGTTAGTGACGGTCTGAGTGAGCAGTTCTTC
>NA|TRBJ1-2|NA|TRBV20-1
CSALEQGHYGYTF
TGCAGTGCTTTGGAGCAGGGCCACTATGGCTACACCTTC
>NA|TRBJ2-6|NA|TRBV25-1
CASRDPGSGANVLTF
TGTGCCAGCAGAGACCCAGGCTCTGGGGCCAACGTCCTGACTTTC
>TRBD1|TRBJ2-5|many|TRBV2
CASRDRGETQYF
TGTGCCAGCAGGGACAGGGGGGAGACCCAGTACTTC
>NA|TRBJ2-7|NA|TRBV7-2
CASSFTVEQYF
TGTGCCAGCAGCTTTACTGTCGAGCAGTACTTC
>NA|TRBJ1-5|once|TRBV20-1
CSAGRTELHSNQPQHF
TGCAGTGCTGGAAGGACTGAGTTACATAGCAATCAGCCCCAGCATTTT
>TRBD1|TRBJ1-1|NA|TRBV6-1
CASSDSGTGRTEAFF
TGTGCCAGCAGTGATTCGGGGACAGGGAGGACTGAAGCTTTCTTT
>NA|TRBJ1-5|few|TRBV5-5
CASSLGNSYNQPQHF
TGTGCCAGCAGCTTGGGGAACAGCTACAATCAGCCCCAGCATTTT
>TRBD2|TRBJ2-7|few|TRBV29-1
CSALTSGGYEQYF
TGCAGCGCCCTGACTAGCGGGGGCTACGAGCAGTACTTC
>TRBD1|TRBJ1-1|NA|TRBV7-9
CASSLGQGATAFF
TGTGCCAGCAGCTTAGGACAGGGGGCTACAGCTTTCTTT
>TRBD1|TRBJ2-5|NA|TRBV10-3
CAILLQGQETQYF
TGTGCCATTCTCCTACAGGGGCAAGAGACCCAGTACTTC
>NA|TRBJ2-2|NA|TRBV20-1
CSAGDGTNTGELFF
TGCAGTGCTGGGGACGGAACGAACACCGGGGAGCTGTTTTTT
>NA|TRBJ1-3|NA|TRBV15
CATSSQGAGNTIYF
TGTGCCACCAGCAGCCAAGGGGCAGGAAACACCATATATTTT
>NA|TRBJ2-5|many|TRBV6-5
CASSFPAAETQYF
TGTGCCAGCAGTTTCCCCGCGGCGGAGACCCAGTACTTC
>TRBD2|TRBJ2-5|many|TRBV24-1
CATSDYKGGLAWETQYF
TGTGCCACCAGTGATTACAAGGGGGGACTAGCGTGGGAGACCCAGTACTTC
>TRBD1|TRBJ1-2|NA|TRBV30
CAWSGRLTGSGYTF
TGTGCCTGGAGTGGAAGGTTGACAGGGAGCGGCTACACCTTC
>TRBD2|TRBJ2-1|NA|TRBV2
CASTTSATYNEQFF
TGTGCCAGCACCACTAGCGCAACCTACAATGAGCAGTTCTTC
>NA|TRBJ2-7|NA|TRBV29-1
CSATPPSAGYEQYF
TGCAGCGCCACCCCTCCGAGTGCGGGCTACGAGCAGTACTTC
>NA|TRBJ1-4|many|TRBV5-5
CASSRRGDVVGGLFF
TGTGCCAGCAGTCGCCGGGGTGACGTTGTGGGGGGACTGTTTTTT
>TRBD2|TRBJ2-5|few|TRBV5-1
CASSFQSSGQETQYF
TGCGCCAGCAGCTTCCAATCTAGCGGGCAAGAGACCCAGTACTTC
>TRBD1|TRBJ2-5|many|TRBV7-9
CASSSDRVSETQYF
TGTGCCAGCAGCTCGGACAGGGTCAGCGAGACCCAGTACTTC
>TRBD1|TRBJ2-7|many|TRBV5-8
CASSPPPRQGVYEQYF
TGTGCCAGCAGCCCTCCCCCTCGACAGGGGGTCTACGAGCAGTACTTC
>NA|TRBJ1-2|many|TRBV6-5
CASSYGLSFIYGYTF
TGTGCCAGCAGTTATGGCCTATCCTTTATCTATGGCTACACCTTC
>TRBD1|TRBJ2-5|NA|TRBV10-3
CAISESGTGDQETQYF
TGTGCCATCAGTGAGTCGGGGACAGGTGACCAAGAGACCCAGTACTTC
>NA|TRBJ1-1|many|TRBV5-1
CASSLGLWGTTEAFF
TGCGCCAGCAGCTTGGGGTTGTGGGGGACCACTGAAGCTTTCTTT
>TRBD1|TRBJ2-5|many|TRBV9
CASSVKTGTGETQYF
TGTGCCAGCAGCGTCAAGACAGGGACGGGTGAGACCCAGTACTTC
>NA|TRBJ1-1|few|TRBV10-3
CAIRQDMNTEAFF
TGTGCCATCAGACAGGATATGAACACTGAAGCTTTCTTT
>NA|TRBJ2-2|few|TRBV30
CAWSVLSGELFF
TGTGCCTGGAGTGTACTTTCCGGGGAGCTGTTTTTT
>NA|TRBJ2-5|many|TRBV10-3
CAISESLGPETQYF
TGTGCCATCAGTGAGTCGCTCGGTCCAGAGACCCAGTACTTC
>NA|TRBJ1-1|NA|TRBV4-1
CASMGIGVRSTEAFF
TGCGCCAGCATGGGAATCGGCGTTCGGAGCACTGAAGCTTTCTTT
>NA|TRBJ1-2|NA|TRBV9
CASLRYGYTF
TGTGCTAGTCTTCGCTATGGCTACACCTTC
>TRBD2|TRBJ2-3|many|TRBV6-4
CASSVAAGATDTQYF
TGTGCCAGCAGTGTCGCGGCGGGAGCGACAGATACGCAGTATTTT
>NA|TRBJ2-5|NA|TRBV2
CASSRDLSPQETQYF
TGTGCCAGCAGCCGGGACCTCAGTCCTCAAGAGACCCAGTACTTC
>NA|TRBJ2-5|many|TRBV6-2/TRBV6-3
CASSYEVGMETQYF
TGTGCCAGCAGTTACGAGGTGGGGATGGAGACCCAGTACTTC
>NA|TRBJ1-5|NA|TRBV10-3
CAISHYDSPLNQPQHF
TGTGCCATCAGTCACTACGACAGTCCGCTCAATCAGCCCCAGCATTTT
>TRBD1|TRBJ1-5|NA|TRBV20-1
CSAASGTGFRQPQHF
TGCAGTGCTGCATCCGGGACAGGGTTCCGTCAGCCCCAGCATTTT
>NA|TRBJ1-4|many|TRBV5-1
CASSQTTNEKLFF
TGCGCCAGCAGTCAAACAACTAATGAAAAACTGTTTTTT
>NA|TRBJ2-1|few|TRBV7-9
CASTKGENNEQFF
TGTGCCAGCACCAAAGGGGAAAACAATGAGCAGTTCTTC
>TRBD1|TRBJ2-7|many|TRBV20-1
CSAPDRGSGEQYF
TGCAGTGCTCCCGACAGGGGGTCAGGGGAGCAGTACTTC
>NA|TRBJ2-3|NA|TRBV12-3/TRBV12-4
CASKGDGSSTGTQYF
TGTGCCAGCAAAGGGGACGGCTCCTCCACAGGTACGCAGTATTTT
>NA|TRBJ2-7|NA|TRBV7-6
CASSLGPQTPEQYF
TGTGCCAGCAGCTTAGGTCCCCAAACCCCCGAGCAGTACTTC
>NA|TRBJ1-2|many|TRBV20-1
CSATGQQGYTF
TGCAGTGCAACCGGGCAGCAGGGCTACACCTTC
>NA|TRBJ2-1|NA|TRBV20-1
CSAREGESYNEQFF
TGCAGTGCTAGAGAGGGGGAGTCGTACAATGAGCAGTTCTTC
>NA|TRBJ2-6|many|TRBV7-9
CASSLVGSGANVLTF
TGTGCCAGCAGTTTAGTCGGCTCTGGGGCCAACGTCCTGACTTTC
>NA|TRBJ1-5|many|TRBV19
CASSIQGDQPQHF
TGTGCCAGTAGTATACAGGGAGATCAGCCCCAGCATTTT
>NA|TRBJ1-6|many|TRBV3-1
CASSPQWNSPLHF
TGTGCCAGCAGCCCGCAGTGGAATTCACCCCTCCACTTT
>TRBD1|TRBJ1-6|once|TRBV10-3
CAISARTGDNSPLHF
TGTGCCATCAGTGCCCGGACAGGTGATAATTCACCCCTCCACTTT
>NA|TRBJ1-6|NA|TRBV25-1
CASSQDRQGSPLHF
TGCGCCAGCAGCCAAGATCGTCAGGGTTCACCCCTCCACTTT
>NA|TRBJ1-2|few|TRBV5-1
CASSLDTGYDGYTF
TGCGCCAGCAGCTTGGATACAGGGTACGATGGCTACACCTTC
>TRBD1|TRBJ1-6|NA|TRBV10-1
CASSRDRGGSPLHF
TGCGCCAGCAGTAGGGACAGGGGAGGCTCACCCCTCCACTTT
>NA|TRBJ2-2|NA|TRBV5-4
CASSNLKTGNTGELFF
TGTGCCAGCAGCAACCTTAAGACAGGGAACACCGGGGAGCTGTTTTTT